This TCR beta chain was retrieved from a study of T-cell reconstitution after alpha-beta-depleted transplantation in children. Construction of the TCRbeta library involved unique molecular identifiers. Each CDR3 protein gets one entry after TCRdb re-called the PCR reads with MiXCR. The repertoire consists of around 270,000 distinct CDR3 sequences, with over 7.5% occurring once and the leading ten covering about 8.2%. The V end lost 4 bases, the J end lost 4 bases, and 16 bases lay between the germline ends. The CDR3 totals 16 residues. Per the germline V gene, CDR1 is MDHEN and CDR2 is SYDVKM. Points on this clonotype: As yet, its antigen is unknown.

Study outcomes and limitations: T cells produced anew were the main source of T-cell counts and diversity one year after transplant. High day-60 TCRbeta diversity in some patients came from surviving recipient T cells and thymic progenitors. Reportedly, roughly two months post-transplant, alpha-beta T cells arose from several hundred expanded graft clones.

The starting material was peripheral blood, obtained 360 days after TCRalphabeta/CD19-depleted stem cell transplant. V usage is TRBV28 and J usage is TRBJ2-2, with D perhaps TRBD1 (6 bases). The TCR was taken from a female patient aged 2-15 years who had a stem cell transplant for Fanconi anemia, so the T cells may come from the graft donor. The CDR3 nucleotides are TGTGCCAGCAGTTCCCTCCCAGGGGATTCCACCGGGGAGCTGTTTTTT. Translating it yields CASSSLPGDSTGELFF.